This T cell receptor beta chain was captured by sequencing in a study of shared clonotypes between healthy human individuals. Study-level background: Researchers drew samples from two women and three men aged 18 to 49.

TCRdb keeps only in-frame clones here, not all; method: immunoSEQ multiplex PCR. The sample carries more than 600,000 clones, 92% recorded once. A note on this clone: Its antigen remains unidentified.

Trimming cost V 6 bases and J 7 bases, with 6 bases left between them. Germline V gene sequence: CDR1 SEHNR, CDR2 FQNEAQ (reference sequence). This CDR3 region has 10 residues. Study outcomes and limitations: Non-shared clonotypes had lower generation probabilities than those shared by all four donors.

CD45RO-negative cells were positively selected for CCR7, leaving out terminally differentiated effector memory CD45RA+ cells. This sequence was found in a young man in good health. The chain links TRBV7-9 to TRBJ1-1, with D unclear. The sequenced sample consisted of naive CD8+ T cells sorted from blood. The CDR3 DNA sequence: TGTGCCAGCAGTTGGGATGAAGCTTTCTTT. This gives the protein CASSWDEAFF.